A single sample is the source of the 4 T cell receptor beta chains below, sequenced in a study of OX40 agonist ivuxolimab in advanced cancers. Library prep was done by the immunoSEQ multiplex PCR assay. The table comes from immuneACCESS by way of TCRdb, which keeps in-frame sequences with V and J called. Part of the clones is missing from these tables; in studies checked, under half for an unresolved V gene and the rest for unknown reasons. The sample table contains about 58,000 clones; only one count was recorded for about 87% of them. The ten largest clones add up to over 3% of the sample. The input for sequencing was CD4+ or CD8+ T cells sorted from blood, taken in a trial of the OX40 agonist ivuxolimab. These receptor sequences come from an adult with an advanced solid tumor such as melanoma, head and neck, liver or kidney cancer.

The rearrangement joins TRBV6-5 to TRBJ2-6; no definite D call. Trimming took 7 bases from V and 0 from J, leaving 7 bases between them. CDR3 length: 14 amino acids. Germline V gene lookup returns CDR1 MNHEY and CDR2 SVGAGI. Here the CDR3 reads CASTHSSGANVLTF. The CDR3 DNA reads as TGTGCCAGCACCCACAGCTCTGGGGCCAACGTCCTGACTTTC.

The chain recombines TRBV30 with TRBJ1-2; D is unclear. The germline V gene encodes CDR1 GTSNPN and CDR2 SVGIG (reference sequence). This CDR3 spans 14 amino acids. Trimming took 0 bases from V and 3 from J, leaving 11 bases between them. This CDR3 is CAWSVNNGYYGYTF. The CDR3 nucleotides are TGTGCCTGGAGTGTAAATAACGGTTACTATGGCTACACCTTC.

The chain recombines TRBV5-4 with TRBJ1-1; 9 nucleotides align to TRBD1. V was pared by 3 bases and J by 0 bases, with 0 bases of the junction left unmatched. CDR3 size: 14 residues. CDR1 and CDR2 (germline): SGHNT, YYREEE (reference sequence). DNA for the CDR3: TGTGCCAGCAGCTGGGACAGGGTGAACACTGAAGCTTTCTTT. Residues: CASSWDRVNTEAFF.

This rearrangement joins TRBV7-3 to TRBJ2-1; 8 bases agree with TRBD1. The CDR3 loop spans 15 amino acids. Germline CDR1 is SGHTA and CDR2 is FQGTGA. V gave up 6 bases and J gave up 5 bases; unmatched junction bases: 9. The CDR3 reads CASSSQGAPNNEQFF. CDR3 DNA: TGTGCCAGCAGTTCCCAGGGGGCCCCTAACAATGAGCAGTTCTTC.